Detailed here is one T cell receptor (beta chain). The authors reverse transcribed about 0.5 to 1 ug RNA with random hexamers. Amplification of TCR beta CDR3 by immunoSEQ multiplex PCR spanned 54 Vbeta and 13 Jbeta. From the immunoSEQ multiplex PCR reads, TCRdb called clonotypes with MiXCR, one entry per CDR3 protein. Altogether around 180,000 distinct CDR3 sequences are present, around 96% being singletons, with the ten largest covering around 0.15%. This sample is drawn from a study of CD8 T cells in Susac syndrome. Germline assignment: CDR1 LGHNT and CDR2 FRNRAP. The CDR3 extends over 12 amino acids. V gave up 6 bases and J gave up 4 bases, with 9 bases separating them.

The sequence was obtained from a human donor with multiple sclerosis. The chain joins TRBV12-5 to TRBJ1-1; no clear D. Sequenced material: CD8+ T cells from PBMCs. CDR3 coding DNA: TGTGCTAGTGGGGACTCCCCCACTGAAGCTTTCTTT. This encodes CASGDSPTEAFF.